This T cell receptor (beta chain) was documented in a study of blood T cell repertoires in COVID-19 (TCRdb year 2020). For context, the study as a whole: Samples from collaborators originated in the United States, Italy and Spain and spanned both the acute and convalescent phases of COVID-19. The prospective study material was composed of cDNA or gDNA derived from T cells, B-cell-depleted T cells, or PBMCs. Deeply sampled blood TCRbeta repertoires from subjects exposed to, actively infected with, or recovered from COVID-19 were included in the dataset. The repertoires were released in a freely available public database meant as a resource for research on the immune response to SARS-CoV-2. Samples were obtained from the ongoing ImmuneRACE study (first 160 participants) and from about 1,300 subjects provided by 6 global collaborators. Sample metadata almost always included a de-identified subject ID, COVID-19 status, age in years and sex. Where HLA class I and class II types were available, the types were taken from metadata supplied by the sample provider, not from assay-based typing. Study-wide conclusions, independent of this receptor: Clinical and demographic metadata were provided uncurated, with the amount varying by source and participant.

Comment on this clone: Its cognate antigen has yet to be identified. Base qualities are not provided; no much larger clone lies one nucleotide away.

Whole blood was collected in K2EDTA tubes by collaborating institutions according to the institutions' own protocols. For TCRbeta analysis, collaborators shipped samples as frozen whole blood, isolated PBMCs, or DNA extracted from either of those sample types. TCRbeta CDR3 regions were amplified from genomic DNA by means of the immunoSEQ Assay, a bias-controlled multiplex PCR. Regarding the original processing steps: The number of nucleated cells in each sample was estimated from the amplification of reference gene primers within the assay. To quantify the absolute abundance of each unique TCRbeta CDR3 rearrangement, sequence reads were collapsed and filtered. For each sample, productive Simpson clonality was calculated as the square root of Simpson's diversity index across productive rearrangements. Not all clones reach the TCRdb copy of this immuneACCESS table, which keeps in-frame sequences only. Checked studies attribute under half of the gap to unresolved V genes and leave the rest unexplained. V, J and clone size are taken as reported in that table, and D and trimming were inferred from the DNA itself. Recorded for this sample are some 5,700 clones; roughly four fifths of them occurred a single time. Jointly, the top ten make up about 8.7% of the sample.

Germline trimming amounts to 6 bases on V and 1 base on J, with 10 as the count of junction bases outside the gene matches. The CDR3 runs 16 amino acids, cysteine and phenylalanine included. The read is trimmed to its CDR3 DNA, 48 bases read in frame from base 1. The receptor comes from a human donor with active COVID-19. The donor label of this sample is uncertain. Here the chain combines TRBV23-1 and TRBJ1-1, and 8 bases in between align with TRBD1. TRBV23-1 belongs to the ORF category, with a function that is uncertain. Specimen: peripheral blood. At the DNA level, the sequence is TGCGCCAGCAGCCCAGTACAGGGGGTATCGAACACTGAAGCTTTCTTT. Its translation is CASSPVQGVSNTEAFF.